This record covers a single T cell receptor (beta chain). This entry comes from a study of response to subunit inactivated influenza vaccine. MiXCR was run by TCRdb on the RT-PCR reads, yielding one entry per CDR3 protein. Of approximately 680,000 distinct CDR3 sequences in the sample, around 14% were seen once. Germline values: CDR1 MDHEN, CDR2 SYDVKM. J lost 0 bases, V lost 6 bases, and 13 bases had no gene match. This CDR3 contains 20 residues. This receptor was obtained from a man in his forties or fifties who received an inactivated influenza vaccine. The V and J genes are TRBV28 and TRBJ2-1; 14 nucleotides match TRBD2. The sample was PBMCs from blood, taken about 13 days after vaccination. CDR3 nucleotide sequence: TGTGCCAGCAGCCCTTTGGGACTAGCGGGAGAGGGCGGCTCCTACAATGAGCAGTTCTTC. Its protein product is CASSPLGLAGEGGSYNEQFF.